The clone carrying this TCR beta chain was recorded only once. This CDR3 spans 17 amino acids. Losses at the gene ends were 5 bases for V and 4 bases for J; bases not matched to a gene: 13. CDR1 is LNHDA and CDR2 is SQIVND in the germline V gene (reference sequence). The data were obtained in a study of blood T cell repertoires in COVID-19. Libraries were prepared by immunoSEQ multiplex PCR; TCRdb keeps only in-frame clonotypes and omits some of them. The sample lists 200,000 to 300,000 clones, 85% to 95% occurring once. This sequence was found in a young man with COVID-19, enrolled during active disease. The rearrangement joins TRBV19 to TRBJ2-1; 8 nucleotides agree with TRBD2. The sample taken for sequencing was peripheral blood. This chain's CDR3 is CASSPPSGGLKYNEQFF. The CDR3 DNA is TGTGCCAGTAGTCCGCCCAGCGGGGGCCTGAAATACAATGAGCAGTTCTTC.